The source of this TCR beta chain is a study of cytomegalovirus exposure and HLA in healthy donors. Study findings and constraints: It was taken for granted in presence/absence analyses that sequencing depth across donors was roughly uniform. Sequence variants that were highly shared formed a cluster that was likely a sequencing artifact.

Both 60 Vbeta primers and 13 Jbeta primers went into the PCR. Some clones are missing from TCRdb's copy, which holds only in-frame ones; the method was immunoSEQ multiplex PCR. The table shows about 200,000 clones, with roughly 80% occurring only once. A note on this clone: Its target is unknown.

The CDR3 spans 14 residues. The trim removed 5 bases at V and 3 bases at J, leaving 7 bases unmatched. Germline CDR1 reads MNHEY; CDR2 reads SVGAGI. V and J are TRBV6-5 and TRBJ2-7; 7 nucleotides align to TRBD1. This receptor was identified in a man younger than 40 in good health and CMV-seronegative. The sequenced sample consisted of PBMCs. In DNA, the CDR3 is TGTGCCAGCAGTACCACAGGGGACCTCTACGAGCAGTACTTC. It specifies CASSTTGDLYEQYF.